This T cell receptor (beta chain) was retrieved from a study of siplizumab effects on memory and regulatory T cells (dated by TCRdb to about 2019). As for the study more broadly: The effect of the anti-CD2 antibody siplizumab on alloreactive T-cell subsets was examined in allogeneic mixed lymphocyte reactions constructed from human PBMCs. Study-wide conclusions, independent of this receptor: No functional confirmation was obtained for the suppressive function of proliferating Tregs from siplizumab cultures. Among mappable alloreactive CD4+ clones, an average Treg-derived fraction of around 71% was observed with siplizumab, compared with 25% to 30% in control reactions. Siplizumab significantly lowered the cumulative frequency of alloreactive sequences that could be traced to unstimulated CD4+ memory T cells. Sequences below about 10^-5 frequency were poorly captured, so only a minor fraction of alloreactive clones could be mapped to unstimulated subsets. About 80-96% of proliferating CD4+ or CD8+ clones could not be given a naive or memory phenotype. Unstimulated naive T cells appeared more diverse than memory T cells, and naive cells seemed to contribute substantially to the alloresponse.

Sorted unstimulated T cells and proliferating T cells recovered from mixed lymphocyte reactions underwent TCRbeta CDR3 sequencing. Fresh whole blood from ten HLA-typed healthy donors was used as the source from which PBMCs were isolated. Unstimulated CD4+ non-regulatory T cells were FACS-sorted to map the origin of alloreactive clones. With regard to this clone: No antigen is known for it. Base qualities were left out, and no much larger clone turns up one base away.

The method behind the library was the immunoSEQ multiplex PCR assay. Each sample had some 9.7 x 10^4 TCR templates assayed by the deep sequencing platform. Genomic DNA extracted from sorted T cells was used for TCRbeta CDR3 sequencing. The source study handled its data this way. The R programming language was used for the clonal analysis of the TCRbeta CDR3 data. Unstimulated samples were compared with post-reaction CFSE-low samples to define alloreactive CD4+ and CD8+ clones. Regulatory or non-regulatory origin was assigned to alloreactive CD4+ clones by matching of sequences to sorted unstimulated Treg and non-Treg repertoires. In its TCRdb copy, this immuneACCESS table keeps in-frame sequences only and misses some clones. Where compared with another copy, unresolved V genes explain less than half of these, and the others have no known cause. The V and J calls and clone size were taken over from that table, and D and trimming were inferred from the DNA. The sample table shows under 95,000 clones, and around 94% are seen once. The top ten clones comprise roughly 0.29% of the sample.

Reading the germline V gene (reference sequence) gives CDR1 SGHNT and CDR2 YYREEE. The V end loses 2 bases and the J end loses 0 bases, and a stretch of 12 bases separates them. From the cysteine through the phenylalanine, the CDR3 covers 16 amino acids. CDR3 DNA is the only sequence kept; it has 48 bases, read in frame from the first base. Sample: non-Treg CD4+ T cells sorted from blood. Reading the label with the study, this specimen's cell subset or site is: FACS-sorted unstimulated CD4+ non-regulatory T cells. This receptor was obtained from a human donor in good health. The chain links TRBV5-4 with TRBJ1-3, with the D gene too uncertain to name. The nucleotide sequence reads TGTGCCAGCAGCTTTGGGGTTGGGAGCTCTGGAAACACCATATATTTT. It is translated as CASSFGVGSSGNTIYF.